This entry features one T cell receptor beta chain sequence. Its cognate antigen is unknown. This sample was taken from a study of T cell responses to AZD1222 COVID-19 vaccine. Broader study findings: Vaccine-associated CD4 TCRs spanned spike, dominant at 160-218 and 743-854.

Trimming took off 1 base at V and 1 base at J, with 11 bases between the two ends. This CDR3 has 15 amino acids. Looked up from germline, CDR1 is LNHDA and CDR2 is SQIVND (reference sequence). The method was immunoSEQ multiplex PCR; TCRdb's version includes in-frame clones alone and lacks a portion of them. In the table there are about 180,000 clones, roughly 90% of which are singletons. The chain employs TRBV19 and TRBJ2-7, with D possibly TRBD1 on 5 matching bases. Sequenced here: peripheral blood, sampled on day 0 of AZD1222 vaccination. The sequence derives from an adult in good health. The CDR3 here is CASSIGQGLSYEQYF. CDR3 bases: TGTGCCAGTAGTATAGGGCAGGGTTTGTCCTACGAGCAGTACTTC.